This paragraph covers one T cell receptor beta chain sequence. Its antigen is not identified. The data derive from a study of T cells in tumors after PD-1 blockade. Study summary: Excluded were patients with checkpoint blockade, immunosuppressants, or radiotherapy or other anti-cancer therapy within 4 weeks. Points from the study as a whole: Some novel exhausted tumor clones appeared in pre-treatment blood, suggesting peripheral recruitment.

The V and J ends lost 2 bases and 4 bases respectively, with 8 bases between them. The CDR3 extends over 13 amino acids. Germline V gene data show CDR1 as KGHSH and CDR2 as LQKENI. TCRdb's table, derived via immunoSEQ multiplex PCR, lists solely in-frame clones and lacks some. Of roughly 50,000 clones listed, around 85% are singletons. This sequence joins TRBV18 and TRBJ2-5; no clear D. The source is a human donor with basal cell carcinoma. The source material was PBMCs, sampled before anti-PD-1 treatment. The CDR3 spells CASSPGLGETQYF. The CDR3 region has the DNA TGTGCCAGCTCACCAGGGCTAGGAGAGACCCAGTACTTC.